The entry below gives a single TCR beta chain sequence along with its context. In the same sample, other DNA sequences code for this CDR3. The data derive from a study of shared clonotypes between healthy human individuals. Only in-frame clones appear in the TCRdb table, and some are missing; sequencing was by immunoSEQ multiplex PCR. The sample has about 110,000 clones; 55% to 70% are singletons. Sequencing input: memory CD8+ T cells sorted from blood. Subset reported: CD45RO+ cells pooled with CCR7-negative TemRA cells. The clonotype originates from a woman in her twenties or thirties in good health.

The CDR3 region is CAWSVGVNQPQHF. DNA for the CDR3: TGTGCCTGGAGTGTTGGAGTGAATCAGCCCCAGCATTTT. V gene TRBV30 combines with J gene TRBJ1-5, with D unresolved. The CDR3 covers 13 residues. The germline V gene encodes CDR1 GTSNPN and CDR2 SVGIG (reference sequence). The ends were cut back, 0 bases at V and 4 bases at J, with 7 bases in the middle. Filled out from reference TRBV30 and TRBJ1-5, the complete variable domain reads SQTIHQWPATLVQPVGSPLSLECTVEGTSNPNLYWYRQAAGRGLQLLFYSVGIGQISSEVPQNLSASRPQDRQFILSSKKLLLSDSGFYLCAWSVGVNQPQHFGDGTRLSIL.